What follows are 3 T cell receptor beta chains derived from one specimen sequenced in a study of blood T cell repertoires in COVID-19. TCRdb's table, derived via immunoSEQ multiplex PCR, lists solely in-frame clones and lacks some. The table includes more than 90,000 clones, around 85% detected once. Specimen: peripheral blood. Receptors originate from a woman in her 70s with active or convalescent COVID-19.

The chain carries TRBV7-9 and TRBJ2-7; TRBD1 agrees at 10 bases. The V and J ends lost 1 base and 5 bases, in that order; junction bases with no gene match: 8. Germline values: CDR1 SEHNR, CDR2 FQNEAQ (reference sequence). There are 16 residues in the CDR3. The CDR3 protein is CASSLGVGTGVDEQYF. The CDR3 DNA reads as TGTGCCAGCAGCTTAGGCGTCGGGACAGGGGTAGACGAGCAGTACTTC.

The V and J genes are TRBV27 and TRBJ1-1, with unresolved D. This CDR3 spans 13 amino acids. Germline V gives CDR1 MNHEY, CDR2 SMNVEV (reference sequence). Between the trimmed V and J ends, which lost 3 bases and 4 bases, there was a span of 9 bases. CDR3 DNA: TGTGCCAGCAGTTTTATCCGGGGCACTGAAGCTTTCTTT. The encoded protein is CASSFIRGTEAFF.

The chain combines TRBV15 with TRBJ1-3, with D perhaps TRBD1 (6 bases). The CDR3 is 17 residues long. Trimming cost V 1 base and J 4 bases, with 17 bases left between them. Germline loops: CDR1 LNHNV, CDR2 YYDKDF (reference sequence). The CDR3 DNA reads as TGTGCCACCAGCAGAGGCAGGGGATGGGGCATAGGAAACACCATATATTTT. It specifies CATSRGRGWGIGNTIYF. The complete variable domain, with remaining parts taken from reference TRBV15 and TRBJ1-3, reads DAMVIQNPRYQVTQFGKPVTLSCSQTLNHNVMYWYQQKSSQAPKLLFHYYDKDFNNEADTPDNFQSRRPNTSFCFLDIRSPGLGDTAMYLCATSRGRGWGIGNTIYFGEGSWLTVV.